This TCR beta chain was recovered during a study of shared clonotypes between healthy human individuals. Across the whole study: The cohort comprised a couple of women and a few men. Their ages spanned 18 to 49 years.

Regarding the study as a whole: Enrolling few donors narrowed the genetic and exposure-history diversity that was represented.

Notes on this clone: Its antigen is undetermined.

The CDR3 spans 13 residues. J was trimmed by 5 bases and V by 5 bases; bases with no gene match: 3. Germline V CDR1 and CDR2: SSHAT, FNYEAQ (reference sequence). At the deep level, the assay was run. Every immunoSEQ plate was one replicate of a subset's evenly spread DNA. Sequencing used immunoSEQ multiplex PCR; TCRdb keeps in-frame clones, though not all of them. The sample contains hundreds of thousands of clones, 70% to 80% of which appear only once. The sequenced material came from PBMCs. The chain has TRBV7-7 and TRBJ2-1; 7 bases match TRBD1. This sequence was found in a woman in her thirties or forties in good health. Some clones in this sample may be carry-over from other donors' samples. The CDR3 DNA is TGTGCCAGCAGCCCGGGGACAGACAATGAGCAGTTCTTC. This sequence encodes CASSPGTDNEQFF.